Listed below are T cell receptor beta chains from one sample, sequenced in a study of blood T cell repertoires in COVID-19. The assay was immunoSEQ multiplex PCR, and TCRdb's table has in-frame clones only and misses some. Here the sample spans under 300,000 clones, 89% being singletons. The sequencing sample was made of PBMCs or T cells enriched from blood (not recorded which). Receptors were obtained from a woman between 35 and 50 years old who had recovered from COVID-19. CDR3s leave out the opening cysteine and the closing phenylalanine or tryptophan.

ASSLPGVSYNEQF	TRBV7-9	TRBJ2-1
ASSPGQGRNSPLH	TRBV7-8	TRBJ1-6
ASSERGLAGTTQDEQF	TRBV18	TRBJ2-1
ASSIWGLGPVNYGYT	TRBV19	TRBJ1-2
ASSDGTSGTVTDTQY	TRBV6-2/TRBV6-3	TRBJ2-3
ASSFRDTQY	TRBV12-3/TRBV12-4	TRBJ2-3
ASSQGRGDRGFTLH	TRBV4-3	TRBJ1-6
ASGTNPVLDYGYT	TRBV4-1	TRBJ1-2
ASSPKQGRDDTEAF	TRBV5-1	TRBJ1-1
ASSLDRGDSPLH	TRBV5-1	TRBJ1-6
ASSLLAGGPNEQF	TRBV5-1	TRBJ2-1
ASRTVNTGELF	TRBV19	TRBJ2-2
ASSFSTQGVREQY	TRBV11-2	TRBJ2-7
AWRGQALDNSPLH	TRBV30	TRBJ1-6
ASSLRDRSVTDTQY	TRBV7-2	TRBJ2-3